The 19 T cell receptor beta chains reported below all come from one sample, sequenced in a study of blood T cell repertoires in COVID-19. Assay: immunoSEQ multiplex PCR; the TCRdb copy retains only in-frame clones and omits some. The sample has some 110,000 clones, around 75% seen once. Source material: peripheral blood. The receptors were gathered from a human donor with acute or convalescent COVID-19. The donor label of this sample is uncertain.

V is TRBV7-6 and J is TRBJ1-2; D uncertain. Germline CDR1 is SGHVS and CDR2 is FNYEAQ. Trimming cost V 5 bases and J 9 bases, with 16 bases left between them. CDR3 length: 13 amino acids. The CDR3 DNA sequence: TGTGCCAGCAGCCAGCTCGGGGTGGATCGCTACACCTTC. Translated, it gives CASSQLGVDRYTF.

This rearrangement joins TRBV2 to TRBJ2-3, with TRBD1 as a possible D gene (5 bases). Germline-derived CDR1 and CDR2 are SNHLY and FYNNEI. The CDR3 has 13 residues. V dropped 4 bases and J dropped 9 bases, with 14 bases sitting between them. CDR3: CASSASWGVTQYF. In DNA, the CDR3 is TGTGCCAGCAGTGCCTCTTGGGGCGTAACGCAGTATTTT.

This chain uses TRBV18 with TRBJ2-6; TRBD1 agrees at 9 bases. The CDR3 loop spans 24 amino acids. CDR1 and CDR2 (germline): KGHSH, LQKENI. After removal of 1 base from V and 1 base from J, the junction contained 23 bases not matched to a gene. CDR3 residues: CASSPRRGGTGTGSVNSGANVLTF. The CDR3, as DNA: TGTGCCAGCTCACCACGCAGGGGCGGTACCGGGACAGGGAGCGTGAATTCTGGGGCCAACGTCCTGACTTTC. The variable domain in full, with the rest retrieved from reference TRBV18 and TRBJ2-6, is NAGVMQNPRHLVRRRGQEARLRCSPMKGHSHVYWYRQLPEEGLKFMVYLQKENIIDESGMPKERFSAEFPKEGPSILRIQQVVRGDSAAYFCASSPRRGGTGTGSVNSGANVLTFGAGSRLTVL.

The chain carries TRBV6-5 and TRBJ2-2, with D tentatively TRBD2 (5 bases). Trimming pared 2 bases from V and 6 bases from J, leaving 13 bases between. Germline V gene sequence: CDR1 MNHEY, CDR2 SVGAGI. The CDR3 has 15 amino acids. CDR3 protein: CASSYKRDPPGELFF. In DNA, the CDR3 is TGTGCCAGCAGTTACAAGAGGGATCCCCCCGGGGAGCTGTTTTTT.

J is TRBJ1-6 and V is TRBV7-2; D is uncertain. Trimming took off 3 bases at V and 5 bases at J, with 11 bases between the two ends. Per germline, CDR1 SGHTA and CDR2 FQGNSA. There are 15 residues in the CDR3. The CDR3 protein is CASSFFPGNNSPLHF. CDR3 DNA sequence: TGTGCCAGCAGCTTCTTTCCGGGTAATAATTCACCCCTCCACTTT.

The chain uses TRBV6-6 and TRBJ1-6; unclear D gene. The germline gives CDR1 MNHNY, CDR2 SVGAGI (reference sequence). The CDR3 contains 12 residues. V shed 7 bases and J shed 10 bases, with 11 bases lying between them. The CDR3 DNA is TGTGCCAGCACCACTCCTCGGTCACCCCTCCACTTT. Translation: CASTTPRSPLHF.

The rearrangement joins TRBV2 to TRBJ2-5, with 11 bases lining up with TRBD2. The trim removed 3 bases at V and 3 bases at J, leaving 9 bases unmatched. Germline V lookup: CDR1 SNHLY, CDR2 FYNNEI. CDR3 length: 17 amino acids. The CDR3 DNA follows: TGTGCCAGCAGTGACCACAGATTGACTAGCGGGGAAGAGACCCAGTACTTC. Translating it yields CASSDHRLTSGEETQYF.

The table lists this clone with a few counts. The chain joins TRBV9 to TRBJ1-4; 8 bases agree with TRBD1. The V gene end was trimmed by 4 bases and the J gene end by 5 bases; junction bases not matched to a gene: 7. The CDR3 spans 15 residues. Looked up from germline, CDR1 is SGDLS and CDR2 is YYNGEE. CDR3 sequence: CASSPRDRINEKLFF. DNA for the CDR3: TGTGCCAGCAGCCCCAGGGACAGGATCAATGAAAAACTGTTTTTT.

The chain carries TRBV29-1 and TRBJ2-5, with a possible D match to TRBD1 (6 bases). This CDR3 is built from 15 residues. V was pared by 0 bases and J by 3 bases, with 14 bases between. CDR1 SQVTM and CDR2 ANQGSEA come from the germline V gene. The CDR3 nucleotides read TGCAGCGTTGAAGATTGGGGTAGGACAGAAGAGACCCAGTACTTC. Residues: CSVEDWGRTEETQYF.

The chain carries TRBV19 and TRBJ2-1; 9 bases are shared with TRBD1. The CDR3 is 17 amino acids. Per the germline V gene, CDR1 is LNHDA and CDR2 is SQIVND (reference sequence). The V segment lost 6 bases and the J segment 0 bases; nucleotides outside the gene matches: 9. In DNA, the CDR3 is TGTGCCAGTAGCGCGGGGACAGGGACCCTCTCCTACAATGAGCAGTTCTTC. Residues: CASSAGTGTLSYNEQFF.

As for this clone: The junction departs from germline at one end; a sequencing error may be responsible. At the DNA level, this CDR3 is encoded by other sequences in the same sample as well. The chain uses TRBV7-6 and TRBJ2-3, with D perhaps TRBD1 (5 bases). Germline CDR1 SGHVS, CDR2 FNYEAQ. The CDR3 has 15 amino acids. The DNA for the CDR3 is TGTGCCAGCAGCTTAGTTGGACAAAGCACGGATACGCAGTATTTT. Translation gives CASSLVGQSTDTQYF.

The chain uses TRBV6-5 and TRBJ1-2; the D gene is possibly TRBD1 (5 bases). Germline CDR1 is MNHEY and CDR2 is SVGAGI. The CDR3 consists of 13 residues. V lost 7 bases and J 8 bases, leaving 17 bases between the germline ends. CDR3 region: CASTPRRGGGYTF. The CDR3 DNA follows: TGTGCCAGCACTCCGCGGAGGGGAGGCGGCTACACCTTC.

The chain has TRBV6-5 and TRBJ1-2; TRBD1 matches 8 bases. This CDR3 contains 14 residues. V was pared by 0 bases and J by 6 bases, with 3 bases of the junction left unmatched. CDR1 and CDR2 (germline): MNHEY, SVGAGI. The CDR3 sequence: CASSYSIQGDGYTF. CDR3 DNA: TGTGCCAGCAGTTACTCGATACAGGGGGATGGCTACACCTTC.

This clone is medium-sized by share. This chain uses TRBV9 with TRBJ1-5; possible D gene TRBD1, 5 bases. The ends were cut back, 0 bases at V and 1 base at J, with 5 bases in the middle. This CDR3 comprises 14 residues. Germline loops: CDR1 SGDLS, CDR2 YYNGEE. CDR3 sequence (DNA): TGTGCCAGCAGCGTAGCAGGGAGCAATCAGCCCCAGCATTTT. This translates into CASSVAGSNQPQHF.

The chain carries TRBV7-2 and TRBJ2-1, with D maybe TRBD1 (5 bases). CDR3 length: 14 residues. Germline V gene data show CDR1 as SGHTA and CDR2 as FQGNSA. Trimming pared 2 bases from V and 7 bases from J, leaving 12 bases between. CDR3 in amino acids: CASSLWGSLNEQFF. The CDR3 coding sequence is TGTGCCAGCAGCTTATGGGGCAGTTTGAATGAGCAGTTCTTC.

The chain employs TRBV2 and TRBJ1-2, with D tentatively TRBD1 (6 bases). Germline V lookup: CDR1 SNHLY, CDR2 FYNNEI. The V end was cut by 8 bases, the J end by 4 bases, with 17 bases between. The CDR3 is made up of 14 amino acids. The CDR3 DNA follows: TGTGCCAGCCTTAGGGGGGGAGTTGTCTATGGCTACACCTTC. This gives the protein CASLRGGVVYGYTF.

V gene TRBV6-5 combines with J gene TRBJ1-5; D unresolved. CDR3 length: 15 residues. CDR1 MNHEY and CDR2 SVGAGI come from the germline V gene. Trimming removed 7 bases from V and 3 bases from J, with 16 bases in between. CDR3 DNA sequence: TGTGCCAGCAACCAGGACTTAAAGGCCAATCAGCCCCAGCATTTT. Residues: CASNQDLKANQPQHF.

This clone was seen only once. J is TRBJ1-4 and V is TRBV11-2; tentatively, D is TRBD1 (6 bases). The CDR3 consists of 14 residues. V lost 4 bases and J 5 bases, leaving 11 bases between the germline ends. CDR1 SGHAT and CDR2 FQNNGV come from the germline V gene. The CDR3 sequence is CASSSGQRNEKLFF. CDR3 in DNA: TGTGCCAGCAGCTCAGGACAGCGGAATGAAAAACTGTTTTTT.

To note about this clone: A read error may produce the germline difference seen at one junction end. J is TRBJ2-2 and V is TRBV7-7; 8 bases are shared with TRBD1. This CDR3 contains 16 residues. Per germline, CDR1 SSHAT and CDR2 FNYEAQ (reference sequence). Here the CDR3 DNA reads TGTGCTAGCAGCTTCGGACAGGGATCGAACACCGGGGAGCTGTTTTTT. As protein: CASSFGQGSNTGELFF.